The 19 T cell receptor beta chains below all came from one sample that was sequenced in a study of blood T cells in healthy people across ages. For the second PCR, which ran for 7 to 11 cycles, a sample-barcoded 5' primer and a J-beta primer mix were used. Each CDR3 protein gets one entry after TCRdb re-called the 5' RACE reads with MiXCR. The sample lists about 1.8 million distinct CDR3 sequences, around 48% occurring once. Sequencing was performed on blood. The receptors come from a woman in her thirties or forties in good health.

V is TRBV3-1 and J is TRBJ2-3; the match to TRBD2 covers 13 bases. Germline CDR1 and CDR2: LGHDT and YNNKEL (reference sequence). The CDR3 is 18 residues long. V lost 4 bases and J lost 4; bases outside the gene matches: 11. This CDR3 reads CASSPFSTSGGAADTQYF. CDR3 coding DNA: TGTGCCAGCAGCCCGTTCTCCACTAGCGGGGGGGCGGCAGATACGCAGTATTTT.

About this clonotype itself: A junction boundary mismatches the germline segment, possibly from a read error. The CDR3 region is CASSSGSRTYELYF. The DNA for the CDR3 is TGTGCCAGCAGCTCCGGGAGTAGGACCTACGAGCTGTACTTC. V is TRBV6-2 or TRBV6-3 and J is TRBJ2-7, with D possibly TRBD2 on 6 matching bases. CDR1 MNHEY and CDR2 SVGEGT come from the germline V gene. CDR3 length: 14 amino acids.

This clonotype has more than one count but fewer than ten. The chain couples TRBV7-9 to TRBJ2-3; possibly TRBD1 for D (6 bases). V was shortened by 1 base and J by 2 bases, with 13 bases between the two germline ends. CDR3 length equals 16 residues. From germline, CDR1 is SEHNR and CDR2 FQNEAQ (reference sequence). Here the CDR3 DNA reads TGTGCCAGCAGCTTAGATCGCAGGGGATACACAGATACGCAGTATTTT. Its protein product is CASSLDRRGYTDTQYF.

The sample holds a few counts of this clonotype. CDR3 coding DNA: TGTGCCAGCAGCCCAGGGGGCATTAATTCACCCCTCCACTTT. Protein product: CASSPGGINSPLHF. The chain uses TRBV6-2 or TRBV6-3 and TRBJ1-6, with 8 bases aligning to TRBD1. Germline CDR1 reads MNHEY; CDR2 reads SVGEGT. This CDR3 comprises 14 residues. The junction had 4 bases not matched to a gene; V was cut back by 6 bases and J by 6 bases.

Only a few counts were recorded for this clonotype. The CDR3 sequence: CASSYALGETQYF. Here the CDR3 DNA reads TGTGCCAGCAGTTACGCCTTAGGGGAGACCCAGTACTTC. This chain joins TRBV6-5 and TRBJ2-5; D unresolved. The CDR3 length is 13 residues. Trimming took off 2 bases at V and 5 bases at J, with 9 bases between the two ends. Germline V gives CDR1 MNHEY, CDR2 SVGAGI.

The genes are TRBV12-3 or TRBV12-4 and TRBJ2-7; perhaps TRBD2 as D (6 bases). The CDR3 totals 13 residues. V was trimmed by 3 bases and J by 8 bases, leaving 14 bases between them. This chain's CDR3 is CASSLGGSSKQYF. The CDR3 nucleotides read TGTGCCAGCAGTTTGGGGGGTTCTAGCAAGCAGTACTTC.

Regarding this clonotype: A junction end diverges from the germline sequence, so it may reflect a read error. This chain joins TRBV4-3 and TRBJ2-1; perhaps TRBD1 as D (6 bases). CDR3 size: 14 residues. Germline values: CDR1 LGHNA, CDR2 YSLEER. CDR3: CASSQGRLSNEQFF. In nucleotides, the CDR3 is TGTGCCAGCAGCCAGGGGCGACTATCCAATGAGCAGTTCTTC.

This clonotype was detected a few times. The chain employs TRBV14 and TRBJ2-3; tentative D call: TRBD1 (5 bases). Germline V CDR1 and CDR2: SGHDN, FVKESK. The CDR3 length is 15 residues. Trimming left V 4 bases short and J 2 bases short, with 13 bases between. The CDR3 spells CASSPPGANTDTQYF. The CDR3 region has the DNA TGTGCCAGCAGCCCTCCTGGGGCTAACACAGATACGCAGTATTTT. Combining the CDR3 with reference TRBV14 and TRBJ2-3 gives the whole variable domain EAGVTQFPSHSVIEKGQTVTLRCDPISGHDNLYWYRRVMGKEIKFLLHFVKESKQDESGMPNNRFLAERTGGTYSTLKVQPAELEDSGVYFCASSPPGANTDTQYFGPGTRLTVL.

The V gene is TRBV27, the J gene TRBJ2-1; D is possibly TRBD2 (6 bases). The CDR3 extends over 13 amino acids. The V gene's germline CDR1 is MNHEY and CDR2 SMNVEV (reference sequence). V was pared by 7 bases and J by 1 base, with 8 bases between. This chain's CDR3 is CASTGTSYNEQFF. The CDR3 nucleotides are TGTGCCAGCACGGGGACTTCCTACAATGAGCAGTTCTTC.

The gene calls are TRBV7-2 and TRBJ2-7, with D possibly matching TRBD1 (5 bases). The J call is uncertain, as TRBJ2-5 better fits the DNA end. The CDR3 is made up of 16 amino acids. Germline CDR1 reads SGHTA; CDR2 reads FQGNSA. The CDR3 reads CASSLGRTDSRETQYF. The CDR3 nucleotides are TGTGCCAGCAGCTTGGGGCGGACCGACAGTCGGGAGACCCAGTACTTC.

As to this clonotype: Just one base apart from a much larger clone, this may be a read error. The chain links TRBV27 to TRBJ2-5; 9 bases align to TRBD2. CDR1 MNHEY and CDR2 SMNVEV come from the germline V gene (reference sequence). The CDR3 length is 15 residues. The CDR3 DNA follows: TGTGCCAGCAGTTTAGCGGGGGGGGTCCAAGGGACCCAGTACTTC. Its translation is CASSLAGGVQGTQYF.

The V gene is TRBV9, the J gene TRBJ1-2; 10 bases are a match to TRBD1. Germline V gene sequence: CDR1 SGDLS, CDR2 YYNGEE. The CDR3 has 14 residues. The ends lost 2 bases at V and 5 bases at J; junction bases unmatched: 3. This CDR3 is CASSVGTGEYGYTF. The CDR3 DNA reads as TGTGCCAGCAGCGTTGGGACAGGGGAATATGGCTACACCTTC.

The chain carries TRBV5-1 and TRBJ2-5; possibly TRBD2 for D (5 bases). The ends were cut back, 0 bases at V and 5 bases at J, with 11 bases in the middle. Looked up from germline, CDR1 is SGHRS and CDR2 is YFSETQ. The CDR3 contains 14 residues. The CDR3: CASSLDEGWETQYF. The CDR3 DNA sequence: TGCGCCAGCAGCTTGGATGAGGGTTGGGAGACCCAGTACTTC.

The gene calls are TRBV4-3 and TRBJ2-7; 11 nucleotides agree with TRBD1. The CDR3 is made up of 20 amino acids. CDR1 and CDR2 (germline): LGHNA, YSLEER. The V and J ends lost 1 base and 2 bases, in that order; junction bases with no gene match: 16. The CDR3 DNA reads as TGCGCCAGCAGCCAAGCCCTTATTCTCCCGGGACAGGGGGTTGCCTACGAGCAGTACTTC. Protein sequence: CASSQALILPGQGVAYEQYF.

This clonotype was seen more than once but under ten times. V is TRBV7-2 and J is TRBJ2-5; D gene ambiguous. The CDR3 is made up of 15 amino acids. V gave up 5 bases and J gave up 4 bases, with 17 bases separating them. Germline V lookup: CDR1 SGHTA, CDR2 FQGNSA. The CDR3 loop reads CASSTTGPSRETQYF. The CDR3 coding sequence is TGTGCCAGCAGCACAACGGGCCCCTCAAGAGAGACCCAGTACTTC.

This clonotype was seen a single time. The rearrangement joins TRBV7-2 to TRBJ1-2; a possible D gene is TRBD1 (6 bases). The V gene lost 4 bases and the J gene lost 4 bases, with 13 bases spanning the gap. The CDR3 loop spans 14 amino acids. Germline CDR1 SGHTA, CDR2 FQGNSA. The CDR3: CASSYQGSSYGYTF. The CDR3 coding sequence is TGTGCCAGCAGCTACCAGGGGTCGAGCTATGGCTACACCTTC.

This clonotype has just a few counts. The rearrangement links TRBV27 to TRBJ2-1, with D possibly matching TRBD1 (6 bases). From germline, CDR1 is MNHEY and CDR2 SMNVEV (reference sequence). This CDR3 is built from 14 residues. The germline V and J ends were trimmed by 1 base and 9 bases, with 13 bases remaining between them. The CDR3 region has the DNA TGTGCCAGCAGTTTATTAGAGACACAGGGTGAGCAGTTCTTC. Its translation: CASSLLETQGEQFF.

The chain recombines TRBV14 with TRBJ2-1; possible D gene TRBD2, 6 bases. From germline, CDR1 is SGHDN and CDR2 FVKESK. The V gene lost 0 bases and the J gene lost 6 bases, with 12 bases spanning the gap. The CDR3 spans 15 residues. The CDR3 region is CASSQDAGPSNEQFF. The CDR3 coding sequence is TGTGCCAGCAGCCAAGATGCGGGACCCTCCAATGAGCAGTTCTTC.

This sequence joins TRBV4-3 and TRBJ2-3; 7 bases fit TRBD1. The CDR3 is 16 residues long. Germline V gene sequence: CDR1 LGHNA, CDR2 YSLEER. Unmatched junction bases numbered 13, after V lost 6 bases and J lost 4 bases. This chain's CDR3 is CASSIETGTPSDTQYF. CDR3 DNA sequence: TGCGCCAGCAGTATTGAGACAGGGACCCCATCAGATACGCAGTATTTT.